This T cell receptor beta chain was recorded in a study of T-cell reconstitution after alpha-beta-depleted transplantation in children. Regarding this clonotype: What it binds is unknown.

Study-level results: Among T cells one year after transplant, newly produced cells accounted for most counts and diversity. Some patients owed their high day-60 TCRbeta diversity to surviving recipient T cells and thymic progenitors.

Preparation of the TCRbeta library involved a method that used unique molecular identifiers. In TCRdb, the PCR reads were re-called with MiXCR into one record per CDR3 protein. The table records hundreds of thousands of distinct CDR3 sequences, less than 15% of them present only once. V was cut by 2 bases and J by 7 bases, with 15 bases left in between. Germline V gene sequence: CDR1 SGHVS, CDR2 FNYEAQ. The CDR3 totals 15 residues. The J gene is TRBJ2-1, the V gene TRBV7-6, with D unclear. The source of this sequence is a girl aged 2-10 years with congenital amegakaryocytic thrombocytopenia, due to receive a stem cell transplant. The sequencing here drew on PBMCs, taken before TCRalphabeta/CD19-depleted stem cell transplant. The CDR3, as DNA: TGTGCCAGCAGCTTACGCCAAGGCGCCTTAAATGAGCAGTTCTTC. Translation: CASSLRQGALNEQFF.